The T cell receptor beta chain described here comes from a study of cytomegalovirus exposure and HLA in healthy donors. The donors were part of the validation cohort of 120 subjects. That cohort was separate from the first cohort, which comprised fewer than 800 subjects. With respect to this clone: What it recognizes is unknown.

Profiling relied on immunoSEQ multiplex PCR, and the TCRdb table lists in-frame clones only, not all of them. The sample includes roughly 70,000 clones, roughly 95% seen only once; the top ten take about 4.6%. Study results and caveats: TCR beta chains numbering 164 were designated cytomegalovirus-associated. Cytomegalovirus status was reportedly diagnosed by the classifier with high sensitivity and specificity.

Sequences were obtained from PBMCs. This TCR came from a woman between 18 and 29 years old in good health and CMV-seropositive.

CDR3 region: CASSGQGALNTIYF. Written as DNA, the CDR3 is TGTGCCAGCAGTGGACAGGGGGCTTTAAACACCATATATTTT. The genes are TRBV2 and TRBJ1-3; 10 positions match TRBD1. The CDR3 has 14 amino acids. Germline CDR1 reads SNHLY; CDR2 reads FYNNEI. Germline trimming cut 4 bases from V and 6 bases from J; bases unmatched to any gene: 3.